This TCR beta chain was observed in a study of blood T cell repertoires in COVID-19. Clones were read by immunoSEQ multiplex PCR, and TCRdb kept only the in-frame ones, dropping some. The sample holds 110,000 or so clones, 85% seen once. V was cut by 4 bases and J by 3 bases, with 10 bases left in between. The CDR3 totals 13 residues. Germline V gives CDR1 SGDLS, CDR2 YYNGEE. The specimen was peripheral blood. The TCR comes from a man aged 50 to 60 with acute or convalescent COVID-19. The chain employs TRBV9 and TRBJ1-2, with a possible D match to TRBD1 (6 bases). The CDR3 coding sequence is TGTGCCAGCAGCCCCCGGACAGACTATGGCTACACCTTC. Translating gives CASSPRTDYGYTF.